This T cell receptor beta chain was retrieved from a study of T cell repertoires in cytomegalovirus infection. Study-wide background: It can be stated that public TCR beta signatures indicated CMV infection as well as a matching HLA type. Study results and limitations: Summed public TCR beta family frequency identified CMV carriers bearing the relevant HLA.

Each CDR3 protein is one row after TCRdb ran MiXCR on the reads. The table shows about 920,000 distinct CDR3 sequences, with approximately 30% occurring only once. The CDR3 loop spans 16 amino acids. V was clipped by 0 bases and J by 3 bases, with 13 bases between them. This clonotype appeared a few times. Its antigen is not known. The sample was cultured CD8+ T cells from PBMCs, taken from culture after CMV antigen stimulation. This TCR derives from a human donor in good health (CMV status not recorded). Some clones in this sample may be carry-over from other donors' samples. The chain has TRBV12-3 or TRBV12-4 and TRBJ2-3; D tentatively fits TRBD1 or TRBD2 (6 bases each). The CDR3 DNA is TGTGCCAGCAGTTTAGCGTACGGGGGCGAGACAGATACGCAGTATTTT. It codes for CASSLAYGGETDTQYF.